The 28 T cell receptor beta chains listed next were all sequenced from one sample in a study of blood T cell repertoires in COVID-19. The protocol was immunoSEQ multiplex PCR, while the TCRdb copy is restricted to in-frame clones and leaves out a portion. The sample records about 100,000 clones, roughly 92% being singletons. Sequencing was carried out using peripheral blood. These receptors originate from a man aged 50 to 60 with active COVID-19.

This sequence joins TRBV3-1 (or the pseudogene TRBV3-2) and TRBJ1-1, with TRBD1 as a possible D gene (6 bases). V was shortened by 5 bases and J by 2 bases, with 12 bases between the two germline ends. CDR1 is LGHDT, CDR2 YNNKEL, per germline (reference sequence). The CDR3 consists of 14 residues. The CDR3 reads CASSSRDTNTEAFF. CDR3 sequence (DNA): TGTGCCAGCAGCTCCCGGGACACAAACACTGAAGCTTTCTTT.

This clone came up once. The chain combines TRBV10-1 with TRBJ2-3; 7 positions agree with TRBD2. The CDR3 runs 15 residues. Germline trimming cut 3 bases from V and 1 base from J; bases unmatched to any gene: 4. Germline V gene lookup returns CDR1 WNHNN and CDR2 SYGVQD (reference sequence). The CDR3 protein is CASSESSGGTDTQYF. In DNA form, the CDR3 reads TGCGCCAGCAGTGAATCCAGCGGGGGCACAGATACGCAGTATTTT.

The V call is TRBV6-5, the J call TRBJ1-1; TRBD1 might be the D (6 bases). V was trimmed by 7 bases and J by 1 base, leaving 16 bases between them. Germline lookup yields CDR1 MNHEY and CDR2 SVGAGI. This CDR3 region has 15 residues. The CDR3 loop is CASTNGGGGNTEAFF. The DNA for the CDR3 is TGTGCCAGCACTAATGGGGGCGGGGGGAACACTGAAGCTTTCTTT.

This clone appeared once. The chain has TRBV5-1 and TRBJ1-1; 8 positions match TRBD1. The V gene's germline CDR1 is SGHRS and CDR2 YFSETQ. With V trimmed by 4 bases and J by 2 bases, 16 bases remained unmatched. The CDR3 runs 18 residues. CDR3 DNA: TGCGCCAGCAGCCTGACCTCACCCGGGACAGGACAAAACACTGAAGCTTTCTTT. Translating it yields CASSLTSPGTGQNTEAFF.

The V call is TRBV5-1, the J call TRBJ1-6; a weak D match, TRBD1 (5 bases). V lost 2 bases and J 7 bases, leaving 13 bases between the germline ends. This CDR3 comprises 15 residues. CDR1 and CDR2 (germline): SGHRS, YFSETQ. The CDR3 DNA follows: TGCGCCAGCAGCTTACAGCAGGGCCAAAATTCACCCCTCCACTTT. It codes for CASSLQQGQNSPLHF.

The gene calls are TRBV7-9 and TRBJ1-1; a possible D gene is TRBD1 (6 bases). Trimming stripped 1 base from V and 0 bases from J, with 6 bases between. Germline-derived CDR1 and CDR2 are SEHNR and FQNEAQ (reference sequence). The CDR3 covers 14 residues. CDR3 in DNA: TGTGCCAGCAGCTTAGGGACAGTGAACACTGAAGCTTTCTTT. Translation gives CASSLGTVNTEAFF.

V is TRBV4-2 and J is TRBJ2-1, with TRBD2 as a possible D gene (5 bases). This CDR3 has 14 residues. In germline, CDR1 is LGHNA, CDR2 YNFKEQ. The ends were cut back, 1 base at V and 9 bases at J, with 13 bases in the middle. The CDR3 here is CASSQAGKWGEQFF. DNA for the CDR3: TGTGCCAGCAGCCAAGCGGGAAAATGGGGTGAGCAGTTCTTC.

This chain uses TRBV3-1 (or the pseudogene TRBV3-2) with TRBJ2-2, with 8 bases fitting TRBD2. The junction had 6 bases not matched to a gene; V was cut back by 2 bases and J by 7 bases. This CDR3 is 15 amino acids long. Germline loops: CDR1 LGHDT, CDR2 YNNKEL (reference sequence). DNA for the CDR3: TGTGCCAGCAGCCAAAGCGGGGGCCTATTCGGGGAGCTGTTTTTT. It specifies CASSQSGGLFGELFF.

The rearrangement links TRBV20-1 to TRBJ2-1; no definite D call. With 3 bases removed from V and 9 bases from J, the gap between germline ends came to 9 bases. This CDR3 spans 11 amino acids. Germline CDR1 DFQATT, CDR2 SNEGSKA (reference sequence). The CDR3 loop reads CSASTALEQFF. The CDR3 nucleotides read TGCAGTGCTAGTACTGCTCTTGAGCAGTTCTTC.

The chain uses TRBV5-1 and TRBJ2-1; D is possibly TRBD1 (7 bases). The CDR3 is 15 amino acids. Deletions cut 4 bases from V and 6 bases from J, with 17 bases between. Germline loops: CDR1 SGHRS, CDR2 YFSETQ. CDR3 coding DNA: TGCGCCAGCAGCCTCGAATCAGGGGGGAGCAATGAGCAGTTCTTC. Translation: CASSLESGGSNEQFF.

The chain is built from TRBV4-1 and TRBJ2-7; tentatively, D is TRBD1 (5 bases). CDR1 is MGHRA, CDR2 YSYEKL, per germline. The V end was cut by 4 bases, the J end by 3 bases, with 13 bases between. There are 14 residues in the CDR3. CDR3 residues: CASSPSGNGYEQYF. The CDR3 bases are TGCGCCAGCAGCCCTTCAGGGAATGGCTACGAGCAGTACTTC.

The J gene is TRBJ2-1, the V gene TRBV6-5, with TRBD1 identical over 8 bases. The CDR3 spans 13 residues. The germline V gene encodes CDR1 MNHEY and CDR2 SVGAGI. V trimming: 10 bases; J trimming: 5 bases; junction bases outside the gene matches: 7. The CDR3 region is CATGTGLNNEQFF. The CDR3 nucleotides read TGTGCCACCGGGACAGGTTTGAACAATGAGCAGTTCTTC.

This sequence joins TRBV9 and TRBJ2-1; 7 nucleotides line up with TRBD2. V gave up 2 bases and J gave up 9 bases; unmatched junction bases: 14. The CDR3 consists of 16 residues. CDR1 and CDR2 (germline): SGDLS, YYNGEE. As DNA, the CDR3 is TGTGCCAGCAGCGTCCGGCTAGCGGCGGAGAGAGGTGAGCAGTTCTTC. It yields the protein CASSVRLAAERGEQFF.

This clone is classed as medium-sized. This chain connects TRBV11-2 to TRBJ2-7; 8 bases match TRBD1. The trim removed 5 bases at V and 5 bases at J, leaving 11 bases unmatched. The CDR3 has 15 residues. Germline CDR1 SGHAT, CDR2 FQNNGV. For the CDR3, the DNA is TGTGCCAGCAGCCCACTCCCGCCAGGGGGCAACGAGCAGTACGTC. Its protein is CASSPLPPGGNEQYV.

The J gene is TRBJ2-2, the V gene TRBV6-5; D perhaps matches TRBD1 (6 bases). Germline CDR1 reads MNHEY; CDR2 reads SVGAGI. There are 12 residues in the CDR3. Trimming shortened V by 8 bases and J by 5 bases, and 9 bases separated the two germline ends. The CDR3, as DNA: TGTGCCAGCCGGACAGTAACCGGGGAGCTGTTTTTT. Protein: CASRTVTGELFF.

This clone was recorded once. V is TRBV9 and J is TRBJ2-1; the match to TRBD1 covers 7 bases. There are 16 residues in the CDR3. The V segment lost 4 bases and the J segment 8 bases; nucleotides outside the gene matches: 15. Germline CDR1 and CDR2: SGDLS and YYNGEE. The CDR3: CASSPTVGQPSYEQFF. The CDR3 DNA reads TGTGCCAGCAGCCCCACGGTGGGACAGCCCTCCTATGAGCAGTTCTTC.

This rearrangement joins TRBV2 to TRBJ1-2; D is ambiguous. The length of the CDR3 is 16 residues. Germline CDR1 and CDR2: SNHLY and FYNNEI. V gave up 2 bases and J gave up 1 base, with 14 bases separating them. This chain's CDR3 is CASSELAPLRNYGYTF. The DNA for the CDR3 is TGTGCCAGCAGTGAACTGGCACCTCTTCGTAACTATGGCTACACCTTC. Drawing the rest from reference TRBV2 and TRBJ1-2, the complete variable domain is EPEVTQTPSHQVTQMGQEVILRCVPISNHLYFYWYRQILGQKVEFLVSFYNNEISEKSEIFDDQFSVERPDGSNFTLKIRSTKLEDSAMYFCASSELAPLRNYGYTFGSGTRLTVV.

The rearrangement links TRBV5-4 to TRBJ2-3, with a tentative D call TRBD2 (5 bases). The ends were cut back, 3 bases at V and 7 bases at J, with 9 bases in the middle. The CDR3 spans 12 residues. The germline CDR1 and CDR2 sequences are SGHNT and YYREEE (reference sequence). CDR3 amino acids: CASSWPGNTQYF. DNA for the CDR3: TGTGCCAGCAGCTGGCCGGGAAATACGCAGTATTTT.

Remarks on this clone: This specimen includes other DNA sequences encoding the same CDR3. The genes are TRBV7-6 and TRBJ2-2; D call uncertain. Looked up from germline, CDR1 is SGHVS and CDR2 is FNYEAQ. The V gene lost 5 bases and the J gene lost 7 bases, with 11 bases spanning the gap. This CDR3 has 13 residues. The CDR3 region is CASSLLGSGELFF. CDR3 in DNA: TGTGCCAGCAGCCTCCTGGGCAGCGGGGAGCTGTTTTTT.

The CDR3: CASSPGQGRETQYF. The CDR3 nucleotides read TGTGCCAGCAGCCCGGGACAGGGGAGAGAGACCCAGTACTTC. The chain has TRBV5-4 and TRBJ2-5, with 10 bases matching TRBD1. The CDR3 runs to 14 residues. V gave up 4 bases and J gave up 4 bases; unmatched junction bases: 4. Germline loops: CDR1 SGHNT, CDR2 YYREEE (reference sequence).

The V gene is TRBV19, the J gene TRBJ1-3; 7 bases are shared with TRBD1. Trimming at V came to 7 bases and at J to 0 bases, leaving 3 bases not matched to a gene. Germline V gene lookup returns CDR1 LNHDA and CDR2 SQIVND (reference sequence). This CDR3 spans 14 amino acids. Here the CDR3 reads CASKQGISGNTIYF. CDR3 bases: TGTGCCAGTAAACAGGGGATCTCTGGAAACACCATATATTTT.

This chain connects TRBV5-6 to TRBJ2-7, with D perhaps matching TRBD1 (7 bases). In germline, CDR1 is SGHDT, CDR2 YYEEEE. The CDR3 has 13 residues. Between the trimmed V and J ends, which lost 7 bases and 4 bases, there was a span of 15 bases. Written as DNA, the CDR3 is TGTGCCAGCGCCCAGGGGGGTTCTTACGAGCAGTACGTC. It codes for CASAQGGSYEQYV.

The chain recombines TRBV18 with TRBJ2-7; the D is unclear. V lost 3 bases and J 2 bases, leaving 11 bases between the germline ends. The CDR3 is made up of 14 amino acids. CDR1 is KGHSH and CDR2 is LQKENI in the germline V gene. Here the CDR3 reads CASSPSGLPYEQYF. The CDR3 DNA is TGTGCCAGCTCACCCTCGGGTTTGCCCTACGAGCAGTACTTC.

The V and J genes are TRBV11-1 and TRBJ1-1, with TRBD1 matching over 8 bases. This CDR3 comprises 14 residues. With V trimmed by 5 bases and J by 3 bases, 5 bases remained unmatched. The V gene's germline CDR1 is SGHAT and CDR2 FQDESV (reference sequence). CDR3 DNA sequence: TGTGCCAGCAGCCAGGGGGCGCGGGACACTGAAGCTTTCTTT. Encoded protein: CASSQGARDTEAFF.

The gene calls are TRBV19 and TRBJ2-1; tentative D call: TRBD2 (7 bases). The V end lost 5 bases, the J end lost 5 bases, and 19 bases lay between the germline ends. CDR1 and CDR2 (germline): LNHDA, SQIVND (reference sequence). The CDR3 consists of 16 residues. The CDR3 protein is CASSLGRTAWDNEQFF. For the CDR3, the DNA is TGTGCCAGTAGTCTCGGGAGGACAGCGTGGGACAATGAGCAGTTCTTC.

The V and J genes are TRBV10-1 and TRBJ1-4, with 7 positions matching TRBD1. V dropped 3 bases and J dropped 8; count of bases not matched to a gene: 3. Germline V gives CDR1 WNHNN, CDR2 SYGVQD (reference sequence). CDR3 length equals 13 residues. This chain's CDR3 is CASSDTGEEKLFF. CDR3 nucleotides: TGCGCCAGCAGTGATACAGGGGAAGAAAAACTGTTTTTT.

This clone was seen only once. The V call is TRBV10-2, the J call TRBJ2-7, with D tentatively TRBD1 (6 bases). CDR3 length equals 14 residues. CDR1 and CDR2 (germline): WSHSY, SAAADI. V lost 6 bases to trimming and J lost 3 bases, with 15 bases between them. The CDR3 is CASRQGQRNYEQYV. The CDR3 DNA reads TGCGCCAGCAGACAGGGACAAAGGAACTACGAGCAGTACGTC.

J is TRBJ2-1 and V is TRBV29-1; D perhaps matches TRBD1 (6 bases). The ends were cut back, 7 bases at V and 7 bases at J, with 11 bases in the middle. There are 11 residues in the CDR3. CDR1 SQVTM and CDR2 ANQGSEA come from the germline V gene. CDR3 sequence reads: CSAPQGNEQFF. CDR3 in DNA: TGCAGCGCTCCACAGGGAAATGAGCAGTTCTTC.